These 25 T cell receptor beta chains originate from one sample sequenced in a study of blood T cell repertoires in COVID-19. The table came from immunoSEQ multiplex PCR; TCRdb's copy has only in-frame clones and leaves some out. Of some 180,000 clones listed, around 81% are singletons. Sequenced sample: peripheral blood. These receptors came from a woman aged 80 or older with COVID-19, enrolled during active disease.

The chain has TRBV5-4 and TRBJ1-4, with TRBD1 matching over 7 bases. Trimming at V came to 4 bases and at J to 8 bases, leaving 11 bases not matched to a gene. Germline-derived CDR1 and CDR2 are SGHNT and YYREEE (reference sequence). This CDR3 is 15 amino acids long. CDR3 sequence: CASSRGDSGREKLFF. The CDR3 DNA reads as TGTGCCAGCAGCAGGGGGGACAGTGGAAGAGAAAAACTGTTTTTT.

V and J are TRBV5-4 and TRBJ1-2; D perhaps matches TRBD1 (5 bases). The CDR3 totals 14 residues. Germline V CDR1 and CDR2: SGHNT, YYREEE (reference sequence). Trimming shortened V by 0 bases and J by 8 bases, and 14 bases separated the two germline ends. CDR3 bases: TGTGCCAGCAGCTTGGCCGGGGGGGGAGGAGGCTACACCTTC. This codes for CASSLAGGGGGYTF.

The chain carries TRBV7-9 and TRBJ2-1; 13 bases match TRBD2. With V trimmed by 1 base and J by 10 bases, 7 bases remained unmatched. There are 16 residues in the CDR3. The germline gives CDR1 SEHNR, CDR2 FQNEAQ (reference sequence). For the CDR3, the DNA is TGTGCCAGCAGCTTAGAACCGGGACTAGCGGGGCTGGAGCAGTTCTTC. It is translated as CASSLEPGLAGLEQFF.

The V call is TRBV29-1, the J call TRBJ2-1; 8 nucleotides line up with TRBD2. The junction had 4 bases not matched to a gene; V was cut back by 6 bases and J by 0 bases. The germline V gene has CDR1 SQVTM and CDR2 ANQGSEA. The CDR3 is 14 amino acids. The CDR3 DNA sequence: TGCAGCGTAGAACTAGCGGTCTCCTACAATGAGCAGTTCTTC. This translates into CSVELAVSYNEQFF.

The V call is TRBV5-4, the J call TRBJ1-1; 9 nucleotides agree with TRBD1. The ends lost 0 bases at V and 4 bases at J; junction bases unmatched: 4. CDR1 and CDR2 (germline): SGHNT, YYREEE (reference sequence). CDR3 length equals 15 residues. CDR3 sequence: CASSLGGQGGTEAFF. The CDR3 DNA follows: TGTGCCAGCAGCTTGGGGGGACAGGGTGGCACTGAAGCTTTCTTT.

V and J are TRBV6-5 and TRBJ1-2; D possibly corresponds to TRBD1 (5 bases). Germline values: CDR1 MNHEY, CDR2 SVGAGI. V was cut by 0 bases and J by 8 bases, with 13 bases left in between. The CDR3 loop spans 14 amino acids. CDR3 sequence reads: CASSYSKSGFGYTF. DNA for the CDR3: TGTGCCAGCAGTTACTCGAAATCAGGGTTCGGCTACACCTTC.

The chain has TRBV27 and TRBJ1-1; TRBD1 matches at 7 bases. After removal of 5 bases from V and 3 bases from J, the junction contained 6 bases not matched to a gene. From germline, CDR1 is MNHEY and CDR2 SMNVEV (reference sequence). This CDR3 has 14 amino acids. The CDR3 bases are TGTGCCAGCAGTCCACGGACAGGATACACTGAAGCTTTCTTT. Residues: CASSPRTGYTEAFF.

This clone has a handful of counts. This chain uses TRBV29-1 with TRBJ2-3; 9 nucleotides match TRBD2. Looked up from germline, CDR1 is SQVTM and CDR2 is ANQGSEA. This CDR3 is 16 amino acids long. The V gene end was trimmed by 3 bases and the J gene end by 0 bases; junction bases not matched to a gene: 7. As DNA, the CDR3 is TGCAGCGTTGATGGGCCTAGCGGGATTAGCACAGATACGCAGTATTTT. Residues: CSVDGPSGISTDTQYF.

The rearrangement uses TRBV20-1 and TRBJ2-2; D gene ambiguous. V was trimmed by 3 bases and J by 6 bases, leaving 11 bases between them. The CDR3 has 13 residues. Germline V gene sequence: CDR1 DFQATT, CDR2 SNEGSKA (reference sequence). For the CDR3, the DNA is TGCAGTGCTAGTAGACTGGCACCCGGGGAGCTGTTTTTT. It specifies CSASRLAPGELFF.

This chain links TRBV28 with TRBJ2-5; TRBD2 agrees at 9 bases. Per germline, CDR1 MDHEN and CDR2 SYDVKM. J gave up 4 bases and V 6 bases, and 3 bases lay outside the gene matches. The CDR3 totals 13 residues. CDR3 sequence reads: CASRDSGRETQYF. The CDR3 DNA sequence: TGTGCCAGCAGGGATAGCGGGAGAGAGACCCAGTACTTC.

This sequence joins TRBV11-1 and TRBJ1-2, with a tentative D call TRBD1 (6 bases). Trimming stripped 4 bases from V and 7 bases from J, with 13 bases between. Germline V gene data show CDR1 as SGHAT and CDR2 as FQDESV (reference sequence). The CDR3 contains 13 residues. In DNA, the CDR3 is TGTGCCAGCAGCTCCACAGGGTGGAGTGGCTACACCTTC. Translating it yields CASSSTGWSGYTF.

V usage is TRBV5-6 and J usage is TRBJ2-3, with D unresolved. Germline V CDR1 and CDR2: SGHDT, YYEEEE. V lost 0 bases, J lost 2 bases, and 13 bases lay in between. This CDR3 comprises 16 residues. In DNA form, the CDR3 reads TGTGCCAGCAGCTTGGATAGCTTAGATCTCACAGATACGCAGTATTTT. Translated, it gives CASSLDSLDLTDTQYF.

CDR3 amino acids: CASSQGPYGGNEQFF. CDR3 DNA sequence: TGCGCCAGCAGCCAAGGACCCTATGGAGGGAATGAGCAGTTCTTC. The genes are TRBV4-1 and TRBJ2-1; possibly TRBD2 for D (6 bases). CDR3 length equals 15 residues. Germline CDR1 reads MGHRA; CDR2 reads YSYEKL. V shed 1 base and J shed 7 bases, with 14 bases lying between them.

This chain uses TRBV9 with TRBJ1-1, with D possibly TRBD1 on 5 matching bases. The CDR3 runs 19 residues. V was pared by 1 base and J by 2 bases, with 24 bases between. Germline V gives CDR1 SGDLS, CDR2 YYNGEE. The CDR3 DNA reads TGTGCCAGCAGCGTAAACCCCCTTCCATTAGTCACAGGTAACACTGAAGCTTTCTTT. It translates to CASSVNPLPLVTGNTEAFF.

The CDR3 DNA follows: TGTGCCAGCAGCTTAATTCCCAGGGGAAGGCGGAACACTGAAGCTTTCTTT. Translation gives CASSLIPRGRRNTEAFF. The chain employs TRBV7-9 and TRBJ1-1; D might be TRBD1 (6 bases). The CDR3 is made up of 17 amino acids. CDR1 and CDR2 from the germline V gene are SEHNR and FQNEAQ (reference sequence). Trimming pared 2 bases from V and 1 base from J, leaving 17 bases between.

The chain has TRBV5-6 and TRBJ1-2, with 7 bases that match TRBD1. Trimming took 0 bases from V and 6 from J; bases not matched to a gene: 8. The CDR3 is 15 amino acids. The germline CDR1 and CDR2 sequences are SGHDT and YYEEEE. The CDR3: CASSLGGTGTDGYTF. CDR3 coding DNA: TGTGCCAGCAGCTTGGGCGGGACGGGGACAGATGGCTACACCTTC.

V gene TRBV30 combines with J gene TRBJ1-4, with 9 bases lining up with TRBD1. Germline CDR1 reads GTSNPN; CDR2 reads SVGIG (reference sequence). With V trimmed by 5 bases and J by 7 bases, 8 bases remained unmatched. This CDR3 is built from 14 residues. The chain's CDR3 is CAWAQTGGSEKLFF. The CDR3 DNA follows: TGTGCCTGGGCGCAGACAGGGGGGAGTGAAAAACTGTTTTTT. The full variable domain, completed using reference TRBV30 and TRBJ1-4, is SQTIHQWPATLVQPVGSPLSLECTVEGTSNPNLYWYRQAAGRGLQLLFYSVGIGQISSEVPQNLSASRPQDRQFILSSKKLLLSDSGFYLCAWAQTGGSEKLFFGSGTQLSVL.

This chain joins TRBV4-3 and TRBJ2-2; TRBD1 matches at 7 bases. CDR1 is LGHNA, CDR2 YSLEER, per germline. The CDR3 is 19 residues long. With 0 bases clipped from V and 3 bases from J, the junction kept 13 bases outside the gene matches. The CDR3 here is CASSQDPVAQGLHTGELFF. CDR3 sequence (DNA): TGCGCCAGCAGCCAAGACCCGGTTGCACAGGGGTTGCACACCGGGGAGCTGTTTTTT.

The genes are TRBV27 and TRBJ2-1; the match to TRBD2 covers 9 bases. The CDR3 covers 17 residues. The V gene end was trimmed by 6 bases and the J gene end by 0 bases; junction bases not matched to a gene: 9. Per the germline V gene, CDR1 is MNHEY and CDR2 is SMNVEV (reference sequence). CDR3 loop: CASRPGIAGVSYNEQFF. The CDR3 coding sequence is TGTGCCAGCAGGCCCGGGATAGCGGGAGTCTCCTACAATGAGCAGTTCTTC.

This rearrangement joins TRBV24-1 to TRBJ1-2; TRBD1 is a possible D gene (5 bases). From germline, CDR1 is KGHDR and CDR2 SFDVKD. The CDR3 consists of 14 residues. The V end was cut by 4 bases, the J end by 5 bases, with 13 bases between. CDR3 protein: CATSETVFPYGYTF. The CDR3 DNA reads TGTGCCACCAGTGAGACAGTATTTCCGTATGGCTACACCTTC.

The chain joins TRBV3-1 (or the pseudogene TRBV3-2) to TRBJ2-1; no definite D call. Trimming shortened V by 3 bases and J by 3 bases, and 9 bases separated the two germline ends. Germline CDR1 reads LGHDT; CDR2 reads YNNKEL (reference sequence). CDR3 length: 14 residues. The CDR3 bases are TGTGCCAGCAGCCAGGGCCATAGCTACAATGAGCAGTTCTTC. Translating it yields CASSQGHSYNEQFF.

The genes are TRBV10-3 and TRBJ2-3; 8 nucleotides align to TRBD1. J lost 2 bases, V lost 8 bases, and 9 bases had no gene match. The CDR3 has 15 amino acids. The germline gives CDR1 ENHRY, CDR2 SYGVKD. In nucleotides, the CDR3 is TGTGCCATCGGAGGACAGGGAAGGATCACAGATACGCAGTATTTT. Protein: CAIGGQGRITDTQYF.

The rearrangement joins TRBV27 to TRBJ1-2; 9 bases are shared with TRBD1. Germline loops: CDR1 MNHEY, CDR2 SMNVEV (reference sequence). The CDR3 is 13 amino acids. Trimming cost V 5 bases and J 8 bases; bases outside gene matches: 6. The DNA for the CDR3 is TGTGCCAGCAGTAGACAGGGGGAAGAAGGCTACACCTTC. It yields the protein CASSRQGEEGYTF.

The V and J genes are TRBV18 and TRBJ2-1, with no clear D. The CDR3 totals 11 residues. V was pared by 3 bases and J by 7 bases, with 4 bases between. Germline CDR1 KGHSH, CDR2 LQKENI. This CDR3 reads CASSPGNEQFF. The CDR3 coding sequence is TGTGCCAGCTCACCCGGTAATGAGCAGTTCTTC.

The rearrangement links TRBV28 to TRBJ1-1, with 9 bases fitting TRBD1. The germline CDR1 and CDR2 sequences are MDHEN and SYDVKM. The CDR3 has 15 residues. J lost 4 bases, V lost 5 bases, and 8 bases had no gene match. The CDR3 region has the DNA TGTGCCAGCAGTCCAACCACGGACAGGGGCACTGAAGCTTTCTTT. This codes for CASSPTTDRGTEAFF.